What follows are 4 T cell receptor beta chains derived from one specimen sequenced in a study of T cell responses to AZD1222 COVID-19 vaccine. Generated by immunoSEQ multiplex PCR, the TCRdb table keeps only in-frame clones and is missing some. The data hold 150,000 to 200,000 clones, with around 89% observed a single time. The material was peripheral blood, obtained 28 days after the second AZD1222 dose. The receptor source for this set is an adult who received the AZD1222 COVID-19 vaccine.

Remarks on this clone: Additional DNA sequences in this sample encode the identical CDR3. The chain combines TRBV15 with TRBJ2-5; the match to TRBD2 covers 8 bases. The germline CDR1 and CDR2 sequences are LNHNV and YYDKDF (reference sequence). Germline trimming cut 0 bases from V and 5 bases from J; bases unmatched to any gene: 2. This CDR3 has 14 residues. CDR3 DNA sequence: TGTGCCACCAGCAGAGATCCGGGGGGGGAGACCCAGTACTTC. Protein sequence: CATSRDPGGETQYF.

The CDR3 DNA reads as TGTGCCAGCAGTGTGGGGCAGGGTGGCAATGAGCAGTTCTTC. This encodes CASSVGQGGNEQFF. This chain uses TRBV2 with TRBJ2-1; perhaps TRBD1 as D (5 bases). The CDR3 totals 14 residues. Trimming removed 4 bases from V and 6 bases from J, with 13 bases in between. In germline, CDR1 is SNHLY, CDR2 FYNNEI. Combining the CDR3 with reference TRBV2 and TRBJ2-1 gives the whole variable domain EPEVTQTPSHQVTQMGQEVILRCVPISNHLYFYWYRQILGQKVEFLVSFYNNEISEKSEIFDDQFSVERPDGSNFTLKIRSTKLEDSAMYFCASSVGQGGNEQFFGPGTRLTVL.

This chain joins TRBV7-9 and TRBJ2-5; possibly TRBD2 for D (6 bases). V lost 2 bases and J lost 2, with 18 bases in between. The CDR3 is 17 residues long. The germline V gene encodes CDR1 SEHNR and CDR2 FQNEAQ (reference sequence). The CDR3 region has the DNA TGTGCCAGCAGCTTAATGCCGGGCGGGGTTGGGCAAGAGACCCAGTACTTC. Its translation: CASSLMPGGVGQETQYF.

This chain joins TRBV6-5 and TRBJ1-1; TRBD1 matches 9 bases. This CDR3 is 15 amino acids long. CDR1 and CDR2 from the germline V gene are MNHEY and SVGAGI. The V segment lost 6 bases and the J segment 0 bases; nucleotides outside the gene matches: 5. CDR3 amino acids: CASSKGTGLNTEAFF. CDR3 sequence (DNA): TGTGCCAGCAGCAAGGGGACAGGGCTGAACACTGAAGCTTTCTTT.